The 22 T cell receptor beta chains below were found in one sample sequenced in a study of blood T cell repertoires in COVID-19. The table came from immunoSEQ multiplex PCR; TCRdb's copy has only in-frame clones and leaves some out. The sample holds about 140,000 clones, 90% seen once. The source material was peripheral blood. The receptors originated from a woman aged 80 or over with acute or convalescent COVID-19.

CDR3 in DNA: TGTGCCAGCAGCCTCACGATACAGTTGAACACTGAAGCTTTCTTT. It specifies CASSLTIQLNTEAFF. The chain links TRBV3-1 (or the pseudogene TRBV3-2) to TRBJ1-1; D not certain. V was pared by 4 bases and J by 0 bases, with 12 bases between. The CDR3 runs to 15 residues. The germline gives CDR1 LGHDT, CDR2 YNNKEL (reference sequence).

The chain carries TRBV7-3 and TRBJ2-5, with D perhaps TRBD1 (6 bases). CDR1 and CDR2 (germline): SGHTA, FQGTGA. CDR3 length: 13 residues. Trimming took 5 bases from V and 5 from J, leaving 12 bases between them. The CDR3 is CASSATGSETQYF. CDR3 coding DNA: TGTGCCAGCAGCGCAACAGGGTCGGAGACCCAGTACTTC. Complete variable domain (other parts from reference TRBV7-3 and TRBJ2-5): GAGVSQTPSNKVTEKGKYVELRCDPISGHTALYWYRQSLGQGPEFLIYFQGTGAADDSGLPNDRFFAVRPEGSVSTLKIQRTERGDSAVYLCASSATGSETQYFGPGTRLLVL.

The genes are TRBV7-2 and TRBJ2-5, with D unresolved. CDR1 and CDR2 from the germline V gene are SGHTA and FQGNSA. The CDR3 runs to 11 residues. V shed 5 bases and J shed 7 bases, with 8 bases lying between them. The CDR3 nucleotides read TGTGCCAGCAGCATCCTAGGGACCCAGTACTTC. Translating it yields CASSILGTQYF.

The CDR3 DNA is TGTGCCAGCAGCGGCGGCCGCGGATTAAATTCACCCCTCCACTTT. Amino acids: CASSGGRGLNSPLHF. The chain combines TRBV5-6 with TRBJ1-6; no clear D. CDR1 is SGHDT and CDR2 is YYEEEE in the germline V gene. The CDR3 has 15 amino acids. V was clipped by 4 bases and J by 7 bases, with 15 bases between them.

This chain uses TRBV14 with TRBJ1-6, with TRBD1 matching over 8 bases. V was pared by 2 bases and J by 3 bases, with 12 bases of the junction left unmatched. The CDR3 length is 19 residues. CDR1 and CDR2 (germline): SGHDN, FVKESK. DNA of the CDR3: TGTGCCAGCAGCCAATCCTGGACAGGGTGGGACTACTATAATTCACCCCTCCACTTT. This gives the protein CASSQSWTGWDYYNSPLHF.

This clone was recorded once. The V and J genes are TRBV27 and TRBJ1-4; 7 bases agree with TRBD1. Trimming took 7 bases from V and 7 from J; bases not matched to a gene: 12. This CDR3 contains 15 residues. Looked up from germline, CDR1 is MNHEY and CDR2 is SMNVEV (reference sequence). DNA for the CDR3: TGTGCCAGCAAATCCTCGACAGGGTTCCCTGAAAAACTGTTTTTT. Its protein is CASKSSTGFPEKLFF.

This clone was found a few times. V and J are TRBV7-2 and TRBJ1-2; perhaps TRBD1 as D (6 bases). The germline CDR1 and CDR2 sequences are SGHTA and FQGNSA. There are 16 residues in the CDR3. V lost 0 bases and J lost 0, with 11 bases in between. CDR3 region: CASSLAAGAPNYGYTF. Written as DNA, the CDR3 is TGTGCCAGCAGCTTAGCGGCAGGGGCCCCTAACTATGGCTACACCTTC. Using reference TRBV7-2 and TRBJ1-2 for the parts outside the CDR3, the full variable domain is GAGVSQSPSNKVTEKGKDVELRCDPISGHTALYWYRQSLGQGLEFLIYFQGNSAPDKSGLPSDRFSAERTGGSVSTLTIQRTQQEDSAVYLCASSLAAGAPNYGYTFGSGTRLTVV.

This sequence joins TRBV7-3 and TRBJ1-1; no reliable D call. This CDR3 has 16 amino acids. The germline V and J ends were trimmed by 2 bases and 1 base, with 14 bases remaining between them. Per the germline V gene, CDR1 is SGHTA and CDR2 is FQGTGA. CDR3 residues: CASSLDRLAGNTEAFF. As DNA, the CDR3 is TGTGCCAGCAGCTTAGATAGGTTAGCGGGGAACACTGAAGCTTTCTTT.

The chain combines TRBV4-1 with TRBJ2-7, with 8 bases lining up with TRBD2. The trim removed 2 bases at V and 4 bases at J, leaving 7 bases unmatched. The CDR3 runs 15 residues. Germline lookup yields CDR1 MGHRA and CDR2 YSYEKL. CDR3 bases: TGCGCCAGCAGCCAACCGGGACTAGGGGGATACGAGCAGTACTTC. Its protein product is CASSQPGLGGYEQYF.

This clone showed up just once. CDR3 sequence: CASSEGLAGTGYEQYF. Written as DNA, the CDR3 is TGTGCCAGCAGTGAAGGCCTAGCGGGCACCGGGTACGAGCAGTACTTC. V is TRBV6-1 and J is TRBJ2-7; TRBD2 aligns across 8 bases. The junction had 9 bases not matched to a gene; V was cut back by 1 base and J by 4 bases. Germline V gene lookup returns CDR1 MNHNS and CDR2 SASEGT. This CDR3 comprises 16 residues.

The rearrangement uses TRBV5-1 and TRBJ1-1; D not resolved. Germline V gives CDR1 SGHRS, CDR2 YFSETQ. This CDR3 spans 17 amino acids. Trimming took off 3 bases at V and 1 base at J, with 19 bases between the two ends. CDR3 loop: CASSSRGSPDKNTEAFF. As DNA, the CDR3 is TGCGCCAGCAGCTCCCGCGGGTCACCTGACAAGAACACTGAAGCTTTCTTT.

A single count supports this clone. V and J are TRBV4-1 and TRBJ1-5, with 7 bases identical to TRBD1. Losses at the gene ends were 0 bases for V and 6 bases for J; bases not matched to a gene: 2. There are 14 residues in the CDR3. Germline V gene data show CDR1 as MGHRA and CDR2 as YSYEKL. CDR3 DNA: TGCGCCAGCAGCCAAGAGGGACAGTTTCAGCCCCAGCATTTT. It codes for CASSQEGQFQPQHF.

In its sample, this clone was seen once. The rearrangement joins TRBV3-1 (or the pseudogene TRBV3-2) to TRBJ1-1; 9 nucleotides align to TRBD1. After removal of 3 bases from V and 4 bases from J, the junction contained 3 bases not matched to a gene. The length of the CDR3 is 14 residues. Germline-derived CDR1 and CDR2 are LGHDT and YNNKEL (reference sequence). The CDR3 sequence is CASSHRTGATEAFF. The CDR3 nucleotides read TGTGCCAGCAGCCACAGGACAGGGGCCACTGAAGCTTTCTTT.

The chain joins TRBV5-1 to TRBJ1-4; TRBD1 might be the D (6 bases). The germline V gene encodes CDR1 SGHRS and CDR2 YFSETQ. Trimming took off 5 bases at V and 2 bases at J, with 16 bases between the two ends. This CDR3 spans 16 amino acids. The CDR3 DNA follows: TGCGCCAGCAGGAGAGGGGACGGACAGACTAATGAAAAACTGTTTTTT. It specifies CASRRGDGQTNEKLFF.

The chain carries TRBV18 and TRBJ1-1; unclear D gene. The CDR3 consists of 17 residues. Deletions cut 2 bases from V and 1 base from J, with 17 bases between. The V gene's germline CDR1 is KGHSH and CDR2 LQKENI. This CDR3 reads CASSPTQARVGNTEAFF. Here the CDR3 DNA reads TGTGCCAGCTCACCAACCCAGGCCCGTGTGGGGAACACTGAAGCTTTCTTT.

This clone has only a few counts. The chain uses TRBV3-1 (or the pseudogene TRBV3-2) and TRBJ2-2, with D possibly matching TRBD1 (5 bases). V lost 4 bases and J 1 base, leaving 10 bases between the germline ends. Germline CDR1 reads LGHDT; CDR2 reads YNNKEL (reference sequence). This CDR3 has 15 amino acids. The CDR3 is CASSLGTGNTGELFF. The CDR3 nucleotides are TGTGCCAGCAGCCTTGGCACAGGGAACACCGGGGAGCTGTTTTTT.

The chain joins TRBV7-8 to TRBJ1-2, with 7 bases that match TRBD1. This CDR3 is built from 13 residues. V lost 4 bases, J lost 13 bases, and 12 bases stayed unmatched. CDR1 is SGHVS and CDR2 is FQNEAQ in the germline V gene. The CDR3 here is CASSSALTGELTF. The DNA for the CDR3 is TGTGCCAGCAGCTCTGCCCTCACAGGGGAGCTCACCTTC.

Concerning this clone: Other DNA sequences in this sample translate to the same CDR3. The J gene is TRBJ1-1, the V gene TRBV5-1; 7 bases agree with TRBD1. Germline V gene data show CDR1 as SGHRS and CDR2 as YFSETQ. The CDR3 extends over 14 amino acids. The V gene end was trimmed by 0 bases and the J gene end by 5 bases; junction bases not matched to a gene: 4. This chain's CDR3 is CASSLEQGRTEAFF. In DNA, the CDR3 is TGCGCCAGCAGCTTGGAACAGGGGAGGACTGAAGCTTTCTTT.

The CDR3 DNA follows: TGTGCCAGCAGCCAAGCGAGCTCCTACAATGAGCAGTTCTTC. Amino acids: CASSQASSYNEQFF. The chain links TRBV4-2 to TRBJ2-1; D gene unclear. Germline CDR1 LGHNA, CDR2 YNFKEQ. The CDR3 is 14 residues long. V was clipped by 1 base and J by 0 bases, with 4 bases between them.

This clone was observed once. This rearrangement joins TRBV19 to TRBJ1-1; D may be TRBD1 (5 bases). In germline, CDR1 is LNHDA, CDR2 SQIVND (reference sequence). Trimming left V 1 base short and J 1 base short, with 16 bases between. The CDR3 loop spans 17 amino acids. The CDR3 loop reads CASSIGVMQGRNTEAFF. The CDR3 coding sequence is TGTGCCAGTAGTATAGGGGTCATGCAGGGTCGGAACACTGAAGCTTTCTTT. Combining the CDR3 with reference TRBV19 and TRBJ1-1 gives the whole variable domain DGGITQSPKYLFRKEGQNVTLSCEQNLNHDAMYWYRQDPGQGLRLIYYSQIVNDFQKGDIAEGYSVSREKKESFPLTVTSAQKNPTAFYLCASSIGVMQGRNTEAFFGQGTRLTVV.

This chain joins TRBV7-3 and TRBJ2-2, with TRBD2 matching over 7 bases. The V gene end was trimmed by 6 bases and the J gene end by 2 bases; junction bases not matched to a gene: 6. Germline V lookup: CDR1 SGHTA, CDR2 FQGTGA. The CDR3 loop spans 15 amino acids. DNA for the CDR3: TGTGCCAGCAGAGAAGGGAGGGGAAACACCGGGGAGCTGTTTTTT. Amino acids: CASREGRGNTGELFF.

V usage is TRBV5-1 and J usage is TRBJ1-2, with D unclear. Germline loops: CDR1 SGHRS, CDR2 YFSETQ. V was trimmed by 0 bases and J by 0 bases, leaving 6 bases between them. There are 14 residues in the CDR3. CDR3 sequence reads: CASSLAPANYGYTF. CDR3 nucleotides: TGCGCCAGCAGCTTGGCGCCAGCTAACTATGGCTACACCTTC.